Below are 8 T cell receptor beta chains sequenced from a single sample in a study of T cells after yellow fever vaccination. TCRdb analysed the 5' RACE reads with MiXCR anew, one entry per CDR3 protein. The repertoire holds hundreds of thousands of distinct CDR3 sequences, with about 19% as singletons. The input for sequencing was PBMCs, taken 15 days after the yellow fever booster vaccination. These receptors originate from a man aged 25-45 years who received the YFV17D yellow fever vaccine.

CDR3 residues: CASSFIGRTLNTDTQYF. CDR3 nucleotides: TGTGCCAGCAGCTTTATTGGGAGGACCCTTAACACAGATACGCAGTATTTT. J is TRBJ2-3 and V is TRBV7-2; D perhaps matches TRBD2 (6 bases). Germline assignment: CDR1 SGHTA and CDR2 FQGNSA. The V and J ends lost 3 bases and 2 bases respectively, with 18 bases between them. This CDR3 spans 17 amino acids. Looking up the rest from reference TRBV7-2 and TRBJ2-3 gives the full variable domain: GAGVSQSPSNKVTEKGKDVELRCDPISGHTALYWYRQSLGQGLEFLIYFQGNSAPDKSGLPSDRFSAERTGGSVSTLTIQRTQQEDSAVYLCASSFIGRTLNTDTQYFGPGTRLTVL.

This clonotype was seen only a few times. J is TRBJ2-1 and V is TRBV15, with TRBD2 matching over 8 bases. The junction had 5 bases not matched to a gene; V was cut back by 0 bases and J by 10 bases. CDR1 and CDR2 (germline): LNHNV, YYDKDF (reference sequence). CDR3 length: 14 amino acids. The CDR3 DNA follows: TGTGCCACCAGCAGAGATCCGCGGGGGGCCGAGCAGTTCTTC. Translated: CATSRDPRGAEQFF.

This clonotype was observed a handful of times. The chain employs TRBV4-3 and TRBJ2-7; D remains ambiguous. This CDR3 comprises 13 residues. CDR1 LGHNA and CDR2 YSLEER come from the germline V gene. Trimming took 0 bases from V and 3 from J, leaving 6 bases between them. The chain's CDR3 is CASSQDMGYEQYF. Here the CDR3 DNA reads TGCGCCAGCAGCCAAGATATGGGCTACGAGCAGTACTTC.

The chain is built from TRBV7-2 and TRBJ2-7, with D uncertain. The V gene's germline CDR1 is SGHTA and CDR2 FQGNSA. CDR3 size: 14 residues. With 1 base removed from V and 2 bases from J, the gap between germline ends came to 9 bases. CDR3 sequence (DNA): TGTGCCAGCAGCTTAGGAAGCGTAACCTACGAGCAGTACTTC. Protein sequence: CASSLGSVTYEQYF.

A remark on this clonotype: This may stem from a read error, because a much larger clone lies one nucleotide away. This chain joins TRBV28 and TRBJ2-3; D may be TRBD1 (5 bases). The CDR3 totals 13 residues. Germline CDR1 and CDR2: MDHEN and SYDVKM. V was cut by 6 bases and J by 1 base, with 8 bases left in between. As DNA, the CDR3 is TGTGCCAGCAGCGCCAGGGGCACAGATACGCAGTATTTT. This gives the protein CASSARGTDTQYF.

CDR3 coding DNA: TGCGCCAGCAGCTTGCTCGCTCTAGCGGGGCGGGATGAGCAGTTCTTC. Residues: CASSLLALAGRDEQFF. The chain employs TRBV5-1 and TRBJ2-1, with 9 bases fitting TRBD2. Trimming at V came to 1 base and at J to 8 bases, leaving 10 bases not matched to a gene. This CDR3 is built from 16 residues. Germline V gene lookup returns CDR1 SGHRS and CDR2 YFSETQ. The complete variable domain, with remaining parts taken from reference TRBV5-1 and TRBJ2-1, reads KAGVTQTPRYLIKTRGQQVTLSCSPISGHRSVSWYQQTPGQGLQFLFEYFSETQRNKGNFPGRFSGRQFSNSRSEMNVSTLELGDSALYLCASSLLALAGRDEQFFGPGTRLTVL.

This clonotype was observed many times. The chain recombines TRBV7-2 with TRBJ1-2; a possible D gene is TRBD1 (5 bases). Deletions cut 5 bases from V and 7 bases from J, with 14 bases between. Germline assignment: CDR1 SGHTA and CDR2 FQGNSA. CDR3 length: 13 residues. In DNA, the CDR3 is TGTGCCAGCAGCCCCGACAGTGCGCGTGGCTACACCTTC. It yields the protein CASSPDSARGYTF.

This clonotype appeared a few times. One base away lies a much larger clone, so this may be a sequencing read error. The rearrangement uses TRBV6-2 or TRBV6-3 and TRBJ2-1; D ambiguous. CDR3 size: 12 residues. CDR1 MNHEY and CDR2 SVGEGT come from the germline V gene. V lost 5 bases and J lost 2, with 4 bases in between. The CDR3 region has the DNA TGTGCCAGCAGTCAAACCTACAATGAGCAGTTCTTC. This gives the protein CASSQTYNEQFF.